This is a list of T cell receptor beta chains from one sample in a study of cytomegalovirus exposure and HLA in healthy donors. Using immunoSEQ multiplex PCR, the repertoire was profiled, and TCRdb retains in-frame clones only, with some absent. This repertoire shows 150,000 or so clones, 60% to 85% found once; its top ten account for 3% to 4%. Material for sequencing was PBMCs. Source of these receptors: a woman between 40 and 55 years old in good health and CMV-seronegative. Each CDR3 is given with its conserved first and last residue. Fields, in order: J gene, V gene, CDR3 protein.

J: TRBJ2-5; V: TRBV6-5; CDR3: CASSRLAGVQETQYF
J: TRBJ1-1; V: TRBV9; CDR3: CASSTDRVLTEAFF
J: TRBJ2-3; V: TRBV29-1; CDR3: CSLTGGRKSTDTQYF
J: TRBJ2-3; V: TRBV11-2; CDR3: CASSFGPGAGTDTQYF
J: TRBJ2-7; V: TRBV6-1; CDR3: CASCETGGHNYEQYF
J: TRBJ1-5; V: TRBV4-1; CDR3: CASSHTYPRGGSNQPQHF
J: TRBJ2-3; V: TRBV28; CDR3: CASKALAGTDTQYF
J: TRBJ2-3; V: TRBV5-6; CDR3: CASSLWRRETDTQYF
J: TRBJ1-5; V: TRBV28; CDR3: CASSSGTGGGQPQHF
J: TRBJ2-7; V: TRBV10-2; CDR3: CASSGRGKGNEQYF
J: TRBJ1-1; V: TRBV5-1; CDR3: CASSLEDRGTEAFF
J: TRBJ2-1; V: TRBV28; CDR3: CASSLWAVTYNEQFF
J: TRBJ2-1; V: TRBV29-1; CDR3: CSVERQGPNEQFF
J: TRBJ2-1; V: TRBV11-3; CDR3: CASSSHGGADVFRNEQFF
J: TRBJ1-1; V: TRBV19; CDR3: CASSESRVSNTEAFF
J: TRBJ1-1; V: TRBV2; CDR3: CVSLQGMVNTEAFF
J: TRBJ2-3; V: TRBV4-2; CDR3: CASSQVQGTQYF
J: TRBJ2-3; V: TRBV5-1; CDR3: CASSLMLGQNTDTQYF
J: TRBJ2-7; V: TRBV2; CDR3: CASSPRTGRNEQYF
J: TRBJ2-2; V: TRBV10-3; CDR3: CAIRKGQGTGELFF
J: TRBJ2-1; V: TRBV19; CDR3: CASGGRTYYNEQFF
J: TRBJ2-7; V: TRBV6-5; CDR3: CASSPIRDFSYEQYF
J: TRBJ1-1; V: TRBV5-1; CDR3: CASSLGPETTEAFF
J: TRBJ2-7; V: TRBV27; CDR3: CASSLQGYEQYF
J: TRBJ1-1; V: TRBV6-1; CDR3: CASSPGGAKAEAFF
J: TRBJ1-4; V: TRBV28; CDR3: CASSLSREKLFF
J: TRBJ2-2; V: TRBV5-1; CDR3: CASSSASGGGELFF
J: TRBJ2-7; V: TRBV5-1; CDR3: CASSSEKDREYEQYF
J: TRBJ1-4; V: TRBV19; CDR3: CASARIVGEKLFF
J: TRBJ2-5; V: TRBV28; CDR3: CASSLSGGGLETQYF
J: TRBJ1-1; V: TRBV4-1; CDR3: CASSQARQMNTEAFF
J: TRBJ2-3; V: TRBV18; CDR3: CASSPRQGSTDTQYF
J: TRBJ2-3; V: TRBV2; CDR3: CASSEPGTTTDTQYF
J: TRBJ1-2; V: TRBV6-5; CDR3: CASSRTGGDGYTF
J: TRBJ2-5; V: TRBV5-1; CDR3: CASSLTGPGRETQYF
J: TRBJ2-7; V: TRBV13; CDR3: CASSSIPHEGPSYEQYF
J: TRBJ1-2; V: TRBV2; CDR3: CASSDRGYYGYTF
J: TRBJ1-2; V: TRBV5-4; CDR3: CASSLGGWRTYGYTF
J: TRBJ2-3; V: TRBV11-3; CDR3: CASSPSGTGGLDTQYF
J: TRBJ1-2; V: TRBV6-6; CDR3: CASSLSSGIHGYTF
J: TRBJ1-1; V: TRBV5-1; CDR3: CASSPTGGYTEAFF
J: TRBJ2-3; V: TRBV19; CDR3: CATLSGGPADTQYF
J: TRBJ2-7; V: TRBV27; CDR3: CASSLRGTGPYEQYF
J: TRBJ2-7; V: TRBV6-1; CDR3: CASRPGGPYEQYF
J: TRBJ2-7; V: TRBV21-1; CDR3: CASSKARTSGRRKQYF
J: TRBJ1-1; V: TRBV5-6; CDR3: CASSLGGNTEAFF
J: TRBJ2-5; V: TRBV5-1; CDR3: CASSFQVGQETQYF
J: TRBJ1-2; V: TRBV19; CDR3: CASSPSGRMSGYTF
J: TRBJ2-1; V: TRBV2; CDR3: CASSAGTRNDEQFF
J: TRBJ2-7; V: TRBV10-3; CDR3: CATAADRTYEQYF
J: TRBJ2-2; V: TRBV10-2; CDR3: CASSETLYTGELFF
J: TRBJ2-3; V: TRBV5-1; CDR3: CASSSNLAGGADTQYF
J: TRBJ2-5; V: TRBV5-6; CDR3: CASSWISSGQETQYF
J: TRBJ1-2; V: TRBV18; CDR3: CASSPTGGLDYGYTF
J: TRBJ2-1; V: TRBV5-4; CDR3: CASSLDDRGYEQFF
J: TRBJ1-2; V: TRBV5-1; CDR3: CASSLGELTNYGYTF
J: TRBJ2-1; V: TRBV2; CDR3: CARRSGGAGNEQFF
J: TRBJ1-2; V: TRBV5-6; CDR3: CASSLAGRQGHRGYTF
J: TRBJ1-5; V: TRBV6-5; CDR3: CASSPNYGPQHF